Listed below are T cell receptor beta chains from one sample, sequenced in a study of control samples from healthy donors and cancer patients. Sequencing used immunoSEQ multiplex PCR; TCRdb keeps in-frame clones, though not all of them. The sample consists of approximately 150,000 clones, 75% to 95% of them appearing once. Sequencing used blood. The receptors shown here come from a man aged 25-45 years in good health. Both conserved end residues are part of each CDR3. The D gene is left open where the match is weak. Rows may omit the clone size; those that give it use once, few, many or a size class.

CDR3 DNA,CDR3 protein,CDR3 length,clone size,V gene,D gene,J gene
TGTGCCAGCAGCTTAAACATAGCGGGGGGGCGATACTTC,CASSLNIAGGRYF,13,-,TRBV7-2,TRBD2,TRBJ2-7
TGTGCCAGCAGTGAAGTTTCCGAATACTCCTACGAGCAGTACTTC,CASSEVSEYSYEQYF,15,-,TRBV25-1,-,TRBJ2-7
TGTGCCAGCAGGGCGCAGAGCTCCTATAATTCACCCCTCCACTTT,CASRAQSSYNSPLHF,15,-,TRBV6-6,-,TRBJ1-6
TGTGCCAGCAGCCAGGCTGACCGAAGACAGAACACTGAAGCTTTCTTT,CASSQADRRQNTEAFF,16,once,TRBV3-1/TRBV3-2,-,TRBJ1-1
TGCGCCAGCAGCCCGGGACTAGCGGACGGGGAGCTGTTTTTT,CASSPGLADGELFF,14,-,TRBV5-1,TRBD2,TRBJ2-2
TGCGCCAGCCGGACAGAAGCCTCTGGAAACACCATATATTTT,CASRTEASGNTIYF,14,few,TRBV5-1,-,TRBJ1-3
TGTGCCACCAGTGATCCGGACAGTAATTCCGAGCAGTACTTC,CATSDPDSNSEQYF,14,-,TRBV24-1,-,TRBJ2-7
TGTGCCAGCAGCTTGGAGGGACAGGGGGCCAGCTCCTACGAGCAGTACTTC,CASSLEGQGASSYEQYF,17,-,TRBV5-6,TRBD1,TRBJ2-7
TGTGCCAGCGTAGGTAGTTATAGCAATCAGCCCCAGCATTTT,CASVGSYSNQPQHF,14,-,TRBV2,-,TRBJ1-5
TGTGCCAGCAGGCTCGGGGCTAGCACAGATACGCAGTATTTT,CASRLGASTDTQYF,14,-,TRBV27,-,TRBJ2-3
TGTGCCAGCAGCCAGGGACTTTCTGGAAACACCATATATTTT,CASSQGLSGNTIYF,14,once,TRBV7-7,-,TRBJ1-3
TGTGCCACCAGCAGGGGGTCACACTATGGCTACACCTTC,CATSRGSHYGYTF,13,-,TRBV15,-,TRBJ1-2
TGTGCCACCAGTGATGCGGGCGAGGGGGACGGCAATCAGCCCCAGCATTTT,CATSDAGEGDGNQPQHF,17,-,TRBV24-1,-,TRBJ1-5
TGTGCCAGTAGAGGGACAGTCTCCTACGAGCAGTACTTC,CASRGTVSYEQYF,13,-,TRBV19,TRBD1,TRBJ2-7
TGTGCCAGCAGCGCGGGACAGGGGGCGGGGGGCTACACCTTC,CASSAGQGAGGYTF,14,-,TRBV9,TRBD1,TRBJ1-2
TGTGCCAGCAGTTTAGCAGATACGCAGTATTTT,CASSLADTQYF,11,-,TRBV27,-,TRBJ2-3
TGTGCCAGCAGCTTCGAGAGGGTGACGAACATTCAGTACTTC,CASSFERVTNIQYF,14,-,TRBV7-9,-,TRBJ2-4
TGCGCCAGCAGCTTGGCGGCTAGCGGGGGGCTCCATGAGCAGTTCTTC,CASSLAASGGLHEQFF,16,-,TRBV5-1,TRBD2,TRBJ2-1
TGTGCCAGCAGGGGGGCGAGATTGGGTAATTCACCCCTCCACTTT,CASRGARLGNSPLHF,15,once,TRBV5-6,-,TRBJ1-6
TGTGCCAGCAGCTTGTTGGGCTCCTATAATTCACCCCTCCACTTT,CASSLLGSYNSPLHF,15,-,TRBV5-4,-,TRBJ1-6
TGTGCCACCAGTACAGGTCTCAATCAGCCCCAGCATTTT,CATSTGLNQPQHF,13,-,TRBV24-1,-,TRBJ1-5
TGCGCCAGCAGCGCCCGGGGGGGTTCTTACAATGAGCAGTTCTTC,CASSARGGSYNEQFF,15,-,TRBV5-1,TRBD2,TRBJ2-1
TGTGCCAGCAGTTTATCGTATTCAGGGAACTATGGCTACACCTTC,CASSLSYSGNYGYTF,15,few,TRBV27,-,TRBJ1-2
TGTGCCTGGAGTTTCGGTGGTGAAGCTTTCTTT,CAWSFGGEAFF,11,once,TRBV30,-,TRBJ1-1
TGTGCCTGGAGTCCCACCCCAGGGGGGTCCTATGGCTACACCTTC,CAWSPTPGGSYGYTF,15,-,TRBV30,TRBD1,TRBJ1-2
TGTGCCAGCAGCACCGGGGCCGGAGGGGCGGCTGAGCAGTTCTTC,CASSTGAGGAAEQFF,15,-,TRBV11-3,-,TRBJ2-1
TGTGCCAGCAGCTTGCGGCCGATCTCTGGAAACACCATATATTTT,CASSLRPISGNTIYF,15,-,TRBV7-2,-,TRBJ1-3
TGTGCCAGCATGAGGGTCGACGCTGAAGCTTTCTTT,CASMRVDAEAFF,12,-,TRBV9,-,TRBJ1-1
TGTGCCAGCAGCCGCGACGGGGGCTCTGGAAACACCATATATTTT,CASSRDGGSGNTIYF,15,-,TRBV9,-,TRBJ1-3
TGCAGTGCTAGTCCACTAGCGGGGGACCTCACAGATACGCAGTATTTT,CSASPLAGDLTDTQYF,16,-,TRBV20-1,TRBD2,TRBJ2-3
TGTGCCACCAGCAGAGATTACCGGGACAGGGGGCGCCTGGGTGAAAAACTGTTTTTT,CATSRDYRDRGRLGEKLFF,19,-,TRBV15,TRBD1,TRBJ1-4
TGTGCCAGCAGCTTGGACTTTGGCGGTCTCGAGAGGAATGAGCAGTTCTTC,CASSLDFGGLERNEQFF,17,once,TRBV11-2,-,TRBJ2-1
TGTGCCAGCAGTGACCCTTTTTGGGGAGGCTACACCTTC,CASSDPFWGGYTF,13,-,TRBV6-1,-,TRBJ1-2
TGTGCCAGTAGTACCGAGACAGGGTCGGAAAGCTCCTATAATTCACCCCTCCACTTT,CASSTETGSESSYNSPLHF,19,once,TRBV19,TRBD1,TRBJ1-6
TGTGCCAGCAGCGCGACGGACAGGGGAGTTTATAGCAATCAGCCCCAGCATTTT,CASSATDRGVYSNQPQHF,18,-,TRBV9,TRBD1,TRBJ1-5
TGTGCCAGCAGCTTGGTTGATGGGGGCGAGCAGTACTTC,CASSLVDGGEQYF,13,-,TRBV5-6,-,TRBJ2-7
TGTGCCAGCAGTTACTGGGTGGGGAACGAGCAGTACTTC,CASSYWVGNEQYF,13,-,TRBV6-2/TRBV6-3,-,TRBJ2-7
TGTGCCTGGAGTGGACAAACCGGCTATGGCTACACCTTC,CAWSGQTGYGYTF,13,-,TRBV30,-,TRBJ1-2
TGTGCCAGTAGTACCGTCCAGGCGGGCTCTGGAAACACCATATATTTT,CASSTVQAGSGNTIYF,16,-,TRBV19,-,TRBJ1-3
TGTGCCAGCAGCTTGGGGCAGGATAGCAATCAGCCCCAGCATTTT,CASSLGQDSNQPQHF,15,-,TRBV5-5,-,TRBJ1-5
TGTGCCACCAGCAGTAATTTAGGGAACCACGAGCAGTACTTC,CATSSNLGNHEQYF,14,-,TRBV15,-,TRBJ2-7
TGTGCCAGCAGTCCCTCCGGGACAGTGAACACTGAAGCTTTCTTT,CASSPSGTVNTEAFF,15,-,TRBV28,TRBD1,TRBJ1-1
TGTGCCAGCAAAGGTTTTCAGTTGACTGGGGCCAACGTCCTGACTTTC,CASKGFQLTGANVLTF,16,-,TRBV2,-,TRBJ2-6
TGCGCCAGCAGCGCATGGACAGGGGGCAACACTGAAGCTTTCTTT,CASSAWTGGNTEAFF,15,-,TRBV5-1,TRBD1,TRBJ1-1
TGTGCCAGCTCACCAAACAGATTGAACACTGAAGCTTTCTTT,CASSPNRLNTEAFF,14,-,TRBV18,-,TRBJ1-1
TGTGCCAGCAGTTTATCGCCGGGGGGGTACGAGCAGTACTTC,CASSLSPGGYEQYF,14,-,TRBV27,TRBD2,TRBJ2-7
TGTGCCAGCAGTTATCCGGGTGCGATCCCGTATTTT,CASSYPGAIPYF,12,-,TRBV27,-,TRBJ2-3
TGTGCCGTGGGGGCCGAACCTCGCCCAGATACGCAGTATTTT,CAVGAEPRPDTQYF,14,-,TRBV7-8,-,TRBJ2-3
TGTGCCACCAGCAGGGTTGGTAGCTCCTATAATTCACCCCTCCACTTT,CATSRVGSSYNSPLHF,16,-,TRBV15,-,TRBJ1-6
TGTGCCAGCAGCGCCGGGACCCAAGTACATGAGCAGTTCTTC,CASSAGTQVHEQFF,14,-,TRBV3-1/TRBV3-2,-,TRBJ2-1
TGTGCCAGCAGCGTAGGGGGGTGGACTGAAGCTTTCTTT,CASSVGGWTEAFF,13,-,TRBV9,-,TRBJ1-1
TGCAGTGCTAGGTCGGTGGGAGGCTACACCTTC,CSARSVGGYTF,11,-,TRBV20-1,-,TRBJ1-2
TGTGCCAGCAGCCAATCCACCAAAAACACCATATATTTT,CASSQSTKNTIYF,13,-,TRBV16,-,TRBJ1-3
TGTGCCAGCAGCTGGGGACAGGGCCCTTCGAATTACGAGCAGTACTTC,CASSWGQGPSNYEQYF,16,-,TRBV5-6,TRBD1,TRBJ2-7